What follows describes a single T cell receptor (beta chain). Source study methods: By means of reference gene primer amplification, nucleated cell counts were estimated. Only in-frame clones appear in the TCRdb table, and some are missing; sequencing was by immunoSEQ multiplex PCR. That table is the source of V, J and clone size, and D and trimming were worked out from the DNA. The repertoire holds roughly 40,000 clones, with 88% as singletons. The junction had 6 bases not matched to a gene; V was cut back by 5 bases and J by 7 bases. The CDR3 is 14 residues long. Looked up from germline, CDR1 is MNHEY and CDR2 is SVGEGT. The data belong to a study of blood T cell repertoires in COVID-19.

V gene TRBV6-2 or TRBV6-3 combines with J gene TRBJ1-5; 9 positions agree with TRBD1. The receptor comes from a middle-aged woman with acute or convalescent COVID-19. The sequenced sample was peripheral blood. Written as DNA, the CDR3 is TGTGCCAGCAGTCCAACAGGGGGCGGCCAGCCCCAGCATTTT. Encoded protein: CASSPTGGGQPQHF.